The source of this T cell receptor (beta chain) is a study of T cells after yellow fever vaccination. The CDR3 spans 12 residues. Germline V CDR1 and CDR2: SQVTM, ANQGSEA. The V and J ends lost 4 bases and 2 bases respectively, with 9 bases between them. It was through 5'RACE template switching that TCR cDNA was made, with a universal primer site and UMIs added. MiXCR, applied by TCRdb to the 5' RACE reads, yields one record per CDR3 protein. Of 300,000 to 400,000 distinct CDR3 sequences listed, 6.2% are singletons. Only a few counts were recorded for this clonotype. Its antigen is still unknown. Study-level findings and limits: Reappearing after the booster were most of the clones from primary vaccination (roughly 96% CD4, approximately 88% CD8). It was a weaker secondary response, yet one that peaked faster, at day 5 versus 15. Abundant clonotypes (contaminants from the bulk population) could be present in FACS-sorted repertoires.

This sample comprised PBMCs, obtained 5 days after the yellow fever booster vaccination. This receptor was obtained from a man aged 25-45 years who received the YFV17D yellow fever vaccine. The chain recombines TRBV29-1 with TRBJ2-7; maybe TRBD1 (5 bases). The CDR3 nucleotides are TGCAGCGTTGGTGACAGAACCTACGAGCAGTACTTC. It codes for CSVGDRTYEQYF.